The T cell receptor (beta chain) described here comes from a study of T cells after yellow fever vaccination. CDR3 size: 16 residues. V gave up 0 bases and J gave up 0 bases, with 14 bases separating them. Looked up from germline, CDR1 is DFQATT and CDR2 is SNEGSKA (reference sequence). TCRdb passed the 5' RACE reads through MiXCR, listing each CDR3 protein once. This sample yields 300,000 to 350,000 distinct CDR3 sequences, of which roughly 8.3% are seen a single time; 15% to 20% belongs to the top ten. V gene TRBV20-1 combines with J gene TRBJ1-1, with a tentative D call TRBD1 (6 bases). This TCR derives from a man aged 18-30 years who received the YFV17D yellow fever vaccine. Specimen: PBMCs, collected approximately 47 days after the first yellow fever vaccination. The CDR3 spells CSAREGAVFLNTEAFF. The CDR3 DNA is TGCAGTGCTAGAGAGGGGGCAGTTTTTCTGAACACTGAAGCTTTCTTT.